One sample yielded the 20 T cell receptor beta chains listed below, sequenced in a study of T cell responses to AZD1222 COVID-19 vaccine. Here immunoSEQ multiplex PCR was the method, and the copy in TCRdb shows in-frame clones only, minus some. Found here are roughly 97,000 clones, roughly 90% of them singletons; the top ten hold approximately 7%. The sample here was peripheral blood, taken on day 0 of AZD1222 vaccination. The receptor source for this set is an adult in good health.

The V and J genes are TRBV9 and TRBJ1-6; D unclear. The CDR3 covers 15 residues. The V and J ends lost 0 bases and 6 bases respectively, with 10 bases between them. Germline CDR1 reads SGDLS; CDR2 reads YYNGEE. This chain's CDR3 is CASSVVATGNSPLHF. As DNA, the CDR3 is TGTGCCAGCAGCGTAGTAGCCACGGGTAATTCACCCCTCCACTTT.

The chain combines TRBV7-2 with TRBJ2-2; 12 bases match TRBD2. Germline V gives CDR1 SGHTA, CDR2 FQGNSA. The CDR3 totals 17 residues. Losses at the gene ends were 5 bases for V and 1 base for J; bases not matched to a gene: 5. The CDR3 sequence is CASSLRGLAGNTGELFF. The CDR3 DNA sequence: TGTGCCAGCAGCCTAAGGGGACTAGCGGGGAACACCGGGGAGCTGTTTTTT.

There are a few counts of this clone. This chain joins TRBV4-2 and TRBJ1-2; unclear D gene. The CDR3 is 16 amino acids. Trimming took 1 base from V and 4 from J, leaving 16 bases between them. Germline V gives CDR1 LGHNA, CDR2 YNFKEQ. The CDR3 nucleotides read TGTGCCAGCAGCCAAGGGCAGCGCGATAACATCTATGGCTACACCTTC. Amino acids: CASSQGQRDNIYGYTF.

The chain links TRBV9 to TRBJ1-4; no firm D call. Germline lookup yields CDR1 SGDLS and CDR2 YYNGEE. The CDR3 is 14 amino acids. V was trimmed by 7 bases and J by 5 bases, leaving 15 bases between them. CDR3 nucleotide sequence: TGTGCCAGCCCCGGAGAGGGCTTCAATGAAAAACTGTTTTTT. It translates to CASPGEGFNEKLFF.

The chain combines TRBV3-1 (or the pseudogene TRBV3-2) with TRBJ1-3; unclear D gene. CDR1 and CDR2 from the germline V gene are LGHDT and YNNKEL (reference sequence). There are 13 residues in the CDR3. V was clipped by 1 base and J by 6 bases, with 7 bases between them. The DNA for the CDR3 is TGTGCCAGCAGCCAAGGCCGCCCAAACACCATATATTTT. Amino acids: CASSQGRPNTIYF.

V usage is TRBV9 and J usage is TRBJ2-3, with D perhaps TRBD1 or TRBD2 (5 bases each). Trimming took off 2 bases at V and 5 bases at J, with 18 bases between the two ends. Germline-derived CDR1 and CDR2 are SGDLS and YYNGEE. The CDR3 has 16 amino acids. The CDR3 DNA follows: TGTGCCAGCAGCGTTGCAATCGGGGACCTTATAGATACGCAGTATTTT. This encodes CASSVAIGDLIDTQYF.

The J gene is TRBJ2-1, the V gene TRBV5-4, with 9 bases that match TRBD1. This CDR3 contains 15 residues. Germline trimming cut 5 bases from V and 2 bases from J; bases unmatched to any gene: 5. Per the germline V gene, CDR1 is SGHNT and CDR2 is YYREEE (reference sequence). The chain's CDR3 is CASSGRDRAYNEQFF. In DNA form, the CDR3 reads TGTGCCAGCAGTGGACGGGACAGGGCCTACAATGAGCAGTTCTTC. Full variable domain (remainder filled in from reference TRBV5-4 and TRBJ2-1): ETGVTQSPTHLIKTRGQQVTLRCSSQSGHNTVSWYQQALGQGPQFIFQYYREEENGRGNFPPRFSGLQFPNYSSELNVNALELDDSALYLCASSGRDRAYNEQFFGPGTRLTVL.

The chain links TRBV7-6 to TRBJ1-3; maybe TRBD1 (5 bases). Trimming stripped 1 base from V and 2 bases from J, with 12 bases between. CDR3 length: 16 amino acids. Germline V gene data show CDR1 as SGHVS and CDR2 as FNYEAQ. The CDR3 loop is CASSLEGVLTGNTIYF. CDR3 bases: TGTGCCAGCAGCTTAGAAGGGGTGTTAACTGGAAACACCATATATTTT.

Only one count was recorded for this clone. V usage is TRBV28 and J usage is TRBJ2-6; 11 nucleotides match TRBD1. Germline trimming cut 4 bases from V and 4 bases from J; bases unmatched to any gene: 12. The CDR3 spans 19 residues. In germline, CDR1 is MDHEN, CDR2 SYDVKM. CDR3 sequence reads: CASSSVTGTGGSGANVLTF. The CDR3 nucleotides read TGTGCCAGCAGTTCAGTGACCGGGACAGGGGGTTCGGGGGCCAACGTCCTGACTTTC.

The V and J genes are TRBV7-2 and TRBJ2-2; 8 nucleotides line up with TRBD2. Germline lookup yields CDR1 SGHTA and CDR2 FQGNSA. V was pared by 5 bases and J by 2 bases, with 4 bases of the junction left unmatched. The CDR3 has 15 residues. The CDR3 sequence is CASSVGGANTGELFF. CDR3 nucleotide sequence: TGTGCCAGCAGCGTCGGGGGGGCCAACACCGGGGAGCTGTTTTTT.

For the CDR3, the DNA is TGTGCCAGCAGCCCCACCGGCGGGGCTTGGGAAAAACTGTTTTTT. Translating gives CASSPTGGAWEKLFF. The chain is built from TRBV7-2 and TRBJ1-4; weak D call: TRBD1 (5 bases). This CDR3 has 15 amino acids. In germline, CDR1 is SGHTA, CDR2 FQGNSA. Trimming removed 5 bases at V and 8 bases at J, with 18 bases between.

The chain joins TRBV29-1 to TRBJ1-2; tentative D call: TRBD1 (5 bases). Per the germline V gene, CDR1 is SQVTM and CDR2 is ANQGSEA. CDR3 size: 12 residues. V gave up 3 bases and J gave up 4 bases, with 9 bases separating them. The CDR3 DNA sequence: TGCAGCGTTGAGAGACAGACCTATGGCTACACCTTC. It yields the protein CSVERQTYGYTF.

The rearrangement links TRBV4-3 to TRBJ1-1; D remains unclear. CDR1 LGHNA and CDR2 YSLEER come from the germline V gene. V gave up 0 bases and J gave up 4 bases, with 18 bases separating them. CDR3 length equals 17 residues. The CDR3 bases are TGCGCCAGCAGCCAAGACGCGGTGGGCGGCTTGGGCACTGAAGCTTTCTTT. It encodes CASSQDAVGGLGTEAFF.

The CDR3: CASSSSGTGGTEAFF. For the CDR3, the DNA is TGTGCCAGCAGTTCCTCCGGGACAGGAGGCACTGAAGCTTTCTTT. This rearrangement joins TRBV28 to TRBJ1-1, with TRBD1 matching over 8 bases. Looked up from germline, CDR1 is MDHEN and CDR2 is SYDVKM. V lost 4 bases to trimming and J lost 4 bases; unmatched junction nucleotides: 8. CDR3 length: 15 amino acids.

V and J are TRBV5-1 and TRBJ1-2, with unresolved D. Trimming removed 0 bases from V and 5 bases from J, with 11 bases in between. The CDR3 covers 14 residues. Germline V gene sequence: CDR1 SGHRS, CDR2 YFSETQ. CDR3 coding DNA: TGCGCCAGCAGCTTGGTCGGGTTAGAATATGGCTACACCTTC. This encodes CASSLVGLEYGYTF.

The genes are TRBV4-3 and TRBJ2-1; TRBD2 matches at 9 bases. With V trimmed by 0 bases and J by 3 bases, 3 bases remained unmatched. The CDR3 extends over 16 amino acids. CDR1 LGHNA and CDR2 YSLEER come from the germline V gene. The CDR3: CASSQDVLAGYNEQFF. CDR3 sequence (DNA): TGCGCCAGCAGCCAAGATGTACTAGCGGGCTACAATGAGCAGTTCTTC.

This sequence joins TRBV9 and TRBJ1-3; D gene unclear. The germline V gene has CDR1 SGDLS and CDR2 YYNGEE. The CDR3 runs 15 residues. The V and J ends lost 0 bases and 0 bases respectively, with 7 bases between them. This CDR3 reads CASSVGPDSGNTIYF. Written as DNA, the CDR3 is TGTGCCAGCAGCGTAGGGCCGGACTCTGGAAACACCATATATTTT.

This clone was recorded only once. This sequence joins TRBV14 and TRBJ2-2; D ambiguous. Germline assignment: CDR1 SGHDN and CDR2 FVKESK. The CDR3 runs 16 residues. V gave up 1 base and J gave up 1 base, with 10 bases separating them. CDR3 in DNA: TGTGCCAGCAGCCAAGGTCCTAGGAGGAACACCGGGGAGCTGTTTTTT. Residues: CASSQGPRRNTGELFF.

The rearrangement joins TRBV28 to TRBJ1-4; 7 bases line up with TRBD1. Trimming cost V 6 bases and J 5 bases; bases outside gene matches: 6. The germline CDR1 and CDR2 sequences are MDHEN and SYDVKM. The CDR3 totals 14 residues. CDR3 amino acids: CASSLGGSNEKLFF. Written as DNA, the CDR3 is TGTGCCAGCAGCCTAGGGGGCAGCAATGAAAAACTGTTTTTT.

The rearrangement uses TRBV7-3 and TRBJ2-2, with 8 bases fitting TRBD1. The germline V gene encodes CDR1 SGHTA and CDR2 FQGTGA. The V gene end was trimmed by 1 base and the J gene end by 7 bases; junction bases not matched to a gene: 8. The CDR3 runs to 16 residues. The DNA of the CDR3 is TGTGCCAGCAGCTTAAACACGCAGGGGGCCGGCGGGGAGCTGTTTTTT. Residues: CASSLNTQGAGGELFF.